This T cell receptor (beta chain) was found in a study of PD-1 blockade in classical Hodgkin lymphoma. The time point: cycle 4 day 1 (C4D1), after 6 weeks of nivolumab. Relapse after autologous stem cell transplantation occurred in every patient, and brentuximab vedotin exposure varied. This clone was seen a handful of times. Its antigen is as yet unknown. The study, taken as a whole, reports: Unlike CD8+ TCR diversity, which did not rise significantly by C4D1, CD4+ TCR diversity did.

Sequencing used immunoSEQ multiplex PCR; TCRdb keeps in-frame clones, though not all of them. The data hold about 61,000 clones, with approximately 90% observed a single time. V gave up 2 bases and J gave up 1 base, with 8 bases separating them. This CDR3 spans 14 amino acids. CDR1 is SGHVS and CDR2 is FQNEAQ in the germline V gene. V and J are TRBV7-8 and TRBJ1-1, with D uncertain. The source material was peripheral blood mononuclear cells (PBMCs), sampled before the fourth cycle of nivolumab. The clonotype originates from a human donor with classical Hodgkin lymphoma. The CDR3 loop is CASSLIFGNTEAFF. The CDR3 DNA reads as TGTGCCAGCAGCTTAATTTTTGGGAACACTGAAGCTTTCTTT.